This T cell receptor (beta chain) originates from a study of blood T cells in healthy people across ages (dated by TCRdb to between 2015 and 2016). For the wider study: In model experiments, template switching captured about one uniquely barcoded TCR beta cDNA molecule for every two T cells. The study measured age-related changes in TCR beta repertoire diversity using deep sequencing normalized with unique cDNA molecular identifiers. Donors were grouped into four age groups: young (average roughly 15 years), middle-aged (39), aged (around 66) and long-lived (roughly 80). To avoid experimental bias, donors of different ages were randomly spread across the sequencing lanes. For two donors (one aged 18 to 30 and one aged 80 or older), the study analyzed two additional independent replicas of 1 million unique cDNA reads from the same blood draw. Study-level results and caveats: Since profiling was done on bulk unsorted PBMCs, naive and antigen-experienced compartments could not be conclusively compared. Observed TCR beta diversity per million T cells fell roughly linearly with age, and a significant reduction was already apparent by age roughly 40. The CMV infection status of donors was not known, potentially confounding age-related changes in expanded clonotypes. Compared with the aged group, the long-lived group had more naive CD4+ T cells, fewer expanded clones and increased TCR diversity, suggesting age selection. The percentage of naive T cells measured by flow cytometry correlated strongly with observed TCR beta diversity. Estimates of total diversity based on one million sequenced T cells were considered lower bounds and underestimates.

The roughly 42 donors, aged roughly 6 to 95 years, were systemically healthy Caucasian individuals from Russia. Around 10 milliliters of peripheral blood were collected from each donor into EDTA-treated Vacutainer tubes. PBMCs were isolated by Ficoll-Paque density-gradient centrifugation, with at least 7 million obtained per sample. Trizol reagent was used to extract total RNA from PBMCs, with at least 5.5 micrograms per sample. The percentages of naive CD45RAhigh/CD27high T cells were determined by flow cytometry on a PBMC aliquot from every donor. With respect to this clonotype: Its antigen has not been determined. The junction differs from germline at one of its ends, possibly a read error.

Measured from the cysteine to the phenylalanine, the CDR3 is 17 residues long. Only the CDR3 portion is preserved as DNA: 51 bases, with reading frame beginning at the first base. As encoded in the germline V gene (reference sequence), CDR1 is SEHNR while CDR2 is FQNEAQ. Receptors were amplified or captured by 5' RACE. TCRdb records Illumina HiSeq 2500 as the sequencer. The second PCR ran for roughly 7 to 11 cycles and used a J-beta primer mix along with a sample-barcoded 5' primer. A unique molecular identifier was introduced onto each TCR beta cDNA molecule by a template-switch 5' adaptor carrying 12 random nucleotides. Each sample yielded at least 2.5 million CDR3-containing paired-end reads. First-strand cDNA was synthesized from all RNA with the Mint cDNA synthesis kit, primed by a TRBC-specific oligonucleotide. Following uracil-DNA glycosylase treatment, all cDNA underwent a first 18-cycle PCR with the universal primers M1SS and BC2_uni_R. On the authors' methods: Each sample was normalized by randomly selecting 1 million high-quality reads, each carrying a distinct molecular identifier. Instead of being binned into consensus sequences, reads with shared molecular identifiers were discarded. MiTCR, set to a Q25 quality threshold and the strictest error-elimination algorithm, was used for CDR3 identification, clonotype clustering and error correction. A nonparametric unseen species model with Euler transformation was used to estimate lower-bound total TCR beta diversity. TCRdb reanalyzed the raw reads on its own, using fastp at Q25 for trimming and MiXCR for clone calling, and kept in-frame beta chains. Duplicate CDR3 protein sequences are folded into a single record with the most common DNA and genes. TCRdb's processing, not the authors' own work, is the source of the V and J calls. This sample holds about 1 million distinct CDR3 sequences; 40% to 50% were observed only once. The ten most abundant clones make up under 20% of the sample.

The sequenced sample was blood. This TCR was recovered from a woman aged 55-69 years in good health. This chain joins TRBV7-9 to TRBJ2-3; 14 bases in between match TRBD2. Here the CDR3 is given as CASAGTSGSGSTDTQYF. The DNA sequence follows: TGTGCCAGCGCAGGGACTAGCGGGAGTGGGAGCACAGATACACAGTATTTT.